This T cell receptor beta chain was observed in a study of vaccination and CD4 T cells after COVID-19. General observations from the study: Sampling was limited to relatively few convalescent patients, with no early post-infection timepoints studied.

V trimming: 2 bases; J trimming: 2 bases; junction bases outside the gene matches: 4. The CDR3 has 15 amino acids. Germline values: CDR1 MNHEY, CDR2 SVGEGT. A note on this clonotype: What it binds is unknown.

The time point is: late sampling 161 to 241 days after vaccination in a few convalescent patients. TCRdb ran MiXCR on the PCR reads and lists one entry per CDR3 protein. The table records 25,000 to 30,000 distinct CDR3 sequences, 45% to 55% of them present only once. The TCR comes from a human donor who had recovered from COVID-19. Here the sequenced sample was CD4+ T cells from blood, taken about 7 months after SARS-CoV-2 vaccination. This chain uses TRBV6-2 or TRBV6-3 with TRBJ2-5, with 8 nucleotides matching TRBD2. This CDR3 reads CASSYRGGPQETQYF. For the CDR3, the DNA is TGTGCCAGCAGTTACCGCGGGGGGCCACAAGAGACCCAGTACTTC.